This is a list of T cell receptor beta chains from one sample in a study of regulatory T cells in long-lasting Graves disease. TCRdb independently ran MiXCR on the multiplex PCR reads; one entry per CDR3 protein. Of a few hundred thousand distinct CDR3 sequences detected, about 17% appear once; the ten largest clones hold approximately 22%. The sample also formed part of further work on T cells in Graves' hyperthyroidism and ophthalmopathy.

The input for sequencing was peripheral blood mononuclear cells (PBMCs), taken at new diagnosis, from a patient treated with antithyroid drugs. The receptors derive from a woman younger than 35 with Graves disease. Both conserved end residues are part of each CDR3. Size is omitted from some rows. Given values are once, few, many or a class for expanded clones.

TRBJ1-3 | . | TRBV30 | CAWSLGIVGNTIYF
TRBJ2-1 | . | TRBV10-1 | CASSEYQGLGSYNEQFF
TRBJ1-1 | many | TRBV28 | CASSFWGVAGEAFF
TRBJ1-5 | few | TRBV28 | CASSPSNGDQPQHF
TRBJ2-1 | many | TRBV28 | CASRGLAGAYNEQFF
TRBJ2-7 | many | TRBV2 | CASLQGLSYEQYF
TRBJ2-7 | few | TRBV12-3/TRBV12-4 | CASSLEVSGEGYEQYF
TRBJ2-3 | . | TRBV7-8 | CASSVLGPYSREEDTQYF
TRBJ2-5 | many | TRBV28 | CASSPNSETQYF
TRBJ2-5 | many | TRBV10-2 | CASRPSRAETQYF
TRBJ2-7 | few | TRBV12-3/TRBV12-4 | CASMTGNSYEQYF
TRBJ2-1 | few | TRBV14 | CASSQGRSYNEQFF
TRBJ2-7 | few | TRBV7-9 | CASSLGPLEQYF
TRBJ2-7 | many | TRBV6-5 | CARSSSYRGAGFSYEQYF
TRBJ2-2 | . | TRBV29-1 | CSVARENTGELFF
TRBJ2-1 | many | TRBV28 | CAVITQANYNEQFF
TRBJ2-3 | many | TRBV20-1 | CSATRLLADTDTQYF
TRBJ2-3 | many | TRBV11-3 | CASSLRGSTDTQYF
TRBJ2-7 | many | TRBV28 | CASSLIGGLSSYEQYF
TRBJ2-7 | many | TRBV4-1 | CASSPGLGVFYEQYF
TRBJ2-7 | many | TRBV20-1 | CSASRDITTYEQYF
TRBJ2-2 | . | TRBV27 | CASSSVAIGELFF
TRBJ1-5 | few | TRBV10-3 | CAIRDTGISNQPQHF
TRBJ1-2 | many | TRBV20-1 | CSASAGFVYGYTF
TRBJ1-1 | . | TRBV20-1 | CSPQTSDTEAFF
TRBJ2-5 | . | TRBV6-1 | CASSEAWGGQETQYF
TRBJ2-1 | many | TRBV7-2 | CASSLNRGNGEQFF
TRBJ2-1 | few | TRBV28 | CASSFIFRDPHVF
TRBJ1-2 | few | TRBV20-1 | CSARPPRGGVYGYTF
TRBJ2-7 | many | TRBV28 | CASSPPSGRTHSYEQYF
TRBJ2-7 | . | TRBV7-8 | CASSLLAGGDEQYF
TRBJ2-7 | many | TRBV28 | CASSSGTVTYEQYF
TRBJ1-3 | many | TRBV28 | CATVGQSDSGNTIYF
TRBJ2-5 | many | TRBV7-8 | CASSLSTGQGETQYF
TRBJ2-1 | . | TRBV7-9 | CASSSRRFVGQRGNEQFF
TRBJ2-1 | . | TRBV10-3 | CAISDRDSEQFF
TRBJ1-2 | many | TRBV7-2 | CASSLASGDGAYGYTF
TRBJ2-5 | . | TRBV2 | CASSVSFQETQYF
TRBJ1-4 | few | TRBV28 | CASSLPGPNRGEKLFF
TRBJ2-7 | many | TRBV6-1 | CASSRTGDYEQYF
TRBJ1-1 | . | TRBV7-3 | CASRPSTGGETEAFF
TRBJ2-7 | . | TRBV19 | CASSITDRGGEQYF
TRBJ2-7 | few | TRBV7-3 | CASSLLGEHEQYF
TRBJ2-6 | many | TRBV7-2 | CASSLSGGSGANVLTF
TRBJ1-1 | many | TRBV5-1 | CASSLRTSVVTEAFF
TRBJ1-2 | many | TRBV29-1 | CSVGSLTEYGYTF
TRBJ2-1 | many | TRBV3-1 | CASSQTDRGYNEQFF
TRBJ2-7 | . | TRBV20-1 | CSARRDRGMNEQYF
TRBJ2-1 | many | TRBV5-1 | CASSFRSSGTYNEQFF
TRBJ2-7 | many | TRBV6-2/TRBV6-3 | CASSYSPPGTSAAYEQYF
TRBJ2-1 | many | TRBV27 | CASSSLRYYNEQFF
TRBJ1-5 | many | TRBV20-1 | CSASTREGQPQHF
TRBJ1-1 | many | TRBV3-1 | CASSQDSGGGTEAFF
TRBJ1-2 | many | TRBV6-1 | CASSEPQRNYGYTF